This entry lists 9 T cell receptor beta chains sequenced from one sample in a study of cytomegalovirus exposure and HLA in healthy donors. Amplification used 60 Vbeta primers and 13 Jbeta primers. Sequencing used immunoSEQ multiplex PCR; TCRdb keeps in-frame clones, though not all of them. The sample shows 90,000 to 110,000 clones, just under 70% of them seen only once. Sequenced material: PBMCs. These receptors all stem from a woman aged 70-85 years in good health and CMV-seropositive.

The chain combines TRBV6-5 with TRBJ1-5, with 7 bases matching TRBD1. CDR1 is MNHEY, CDR2 SVGAGI, per germline. CDR3 length: 14 amino acids. Trimming took 5 bases from V and 4 from J; bases not matched to a gene: 5. The CDR3 DNA sequence: TGTGCCAGCAGTACCTTACAGGGGAATCAGCCCCAGCATTTT. This gives the protein CASSTLQGNQPQHF.

This clone showed up just a few times. The rearrangement joins TRBV7-2 to TRBJ1-5, with D possibly matching TRBD1 (6 bases). The CDR3 spans 15 residues. From germline, CDR1 is SGHTA and CDR2 FQGNSA. V was shortened by 5 bases and J by 1 base, with 12 bases between the two germline ends. CDR3 in DNA: TGTGCCAGCAGCAGTCTTACAGGGAGCAATCAGCCCCAGCATTTT. It translates to CASSSLTGSNQPQHF.

V is TRBV4-2 and J is TRBJ1-1; a weak D match, TRBD1 (6 bases). Trimming stripped 3 bases from V and 7 bases from J, with 21 bases between. The CDR3 has 16 residues. CDR1 and CDR2 (germline): LGHNA, YNFKEQ. The CDR3 reads CASSHSKLDRENEAFF. The CDR3 DNA reads as TGTGCCAGCAGCCATTCCAAATTGGACAGAGAAAATGAAGCTTTCTTT.

V is TRBV30 and J is TRBJ2-2; tentatively, D is TRBD2 (6 bases). This CDR3 has 15 residues. Germline CDR1 and CDR2: GTSNPN and SVGIG (reference sequence). The germline V and J ends were trimmed by 2 bases and 5 bases, with 15 bases remaining between them. CDR3 loop: CAWSRRETVTGELFF. CDR3 DNA sequence: TGTGCCTGGAGTCGGCGGGAAACCGTTACCGGGGAGCTGTTTTTT.

The chain links TRBV25-1 to TRBJ1-2, with 11 bases matching TRBD1. Trimming removed 4 bases from V and 4 bases from J; junction bases left unmatched: 8. This CDR3 spans 16 amino acids. Per germline, CDR1 MGHDK and CDR2 SYGVNS. The CDR3 region has the DNA TGTGCCAGCAGTGCCTACCTGGGGACAGGGGGCTATGGCTACACCTTC. It codes for CASSAYLGTGGYGYTF.

The CDR3 nucleotides read TGCGCCAGCAGTGACTACAGAAGCAATCAGCCCCAGCATTTT. The encoded protein is CASSDYRSNQPQHF. The rearrangement links TRBV10-1 to TRBJ1-5, with D uncertain. Germline V lookup: CDR1 WNHNN, CDR2 SYGVQD (reference sequence). The V gene lost 3 bases and the J gene lost 1 base, with 7 bases spanning the gap. The CDR3 covers 14 residues.

The genes are TRBV30 and TRBJ1-1, with 8 bases aligning to TRBD1. The CDR3 consists of 17 residues. Germline V gene lookup returns CDR1 GTSNPN and CDR2 SVGIG (reference sequence). The J segment lost 4 bases and the V segment lost 0 bases, leaving 13 bases of the junction unmatched. In DNA, the CDR3 is TGTGCCTGGAGTGTAATTCTGGGGCGGACAGGGAGCACTGAAGCTTTCTTT. Residues: CAWSVILGRTGSTEAFF.

This clone was seen a single time. This chain connects TRBV5-1 to TRBJ2-7, with 7 bases identical to TRBD1. V shed 0 bases, J shed 6 bases, and the junction held 9 bases outside the gene matches. Germline CDR1 is SGHRS and CDR2 is YFSETQ. The CDR3 spans 15 residues. The CDR3 DNA sequence: TGCGCCAGCAGCTTGGTGTCAGGGGGTCGTAGCGAGCAGTACTTC. The encoded protein is CASSLVSGGRSEQYF.

The V gene is TRBV30, the J gene TRBJ2-2, with D perhaps matching TRBD2 (5 bases). The CDR3 loop spans 13 amino acids. With 2 bases removed from V and 6 bases from J, the gap between germline ends came to 10 bases. Germline CDR1 is GTSNPN and CDR2 is SVGIG (reference sequence). CDR3 DNA sequence: TGTGCCTGGAGTAGGTACGGGGCCGGGGAGCTGTTTTTT. It is translated as CAWSRYGAGELFF. The entire variable domain, with the rest obtained from reference TRBV30 and TRBJ2-2, is as follows: SQTIHQWPATLVQPVGSPLSLECTVEGTSNPNLYWYRQAAGRGLQLLFYSVGIGQISSEVPQNLSASRPQDRQFILSSKKLLLSDSGFYLCAWSRYGAGELFFGEGSRLTVL.